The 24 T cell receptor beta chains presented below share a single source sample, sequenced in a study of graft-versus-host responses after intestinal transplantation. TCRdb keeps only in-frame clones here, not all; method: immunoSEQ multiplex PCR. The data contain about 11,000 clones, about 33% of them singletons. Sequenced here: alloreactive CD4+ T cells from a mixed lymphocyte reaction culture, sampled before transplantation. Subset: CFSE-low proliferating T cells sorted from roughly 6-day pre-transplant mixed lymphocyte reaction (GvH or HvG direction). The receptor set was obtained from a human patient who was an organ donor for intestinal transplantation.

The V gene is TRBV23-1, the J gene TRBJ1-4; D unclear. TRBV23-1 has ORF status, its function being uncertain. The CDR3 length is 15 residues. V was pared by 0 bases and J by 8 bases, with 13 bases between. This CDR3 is CASSQSVEGPEKLFF. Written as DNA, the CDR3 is TGCGCCAGCAGTCAATCGGTGGAGGGTCCCGAAAAACTGTTTTTT.

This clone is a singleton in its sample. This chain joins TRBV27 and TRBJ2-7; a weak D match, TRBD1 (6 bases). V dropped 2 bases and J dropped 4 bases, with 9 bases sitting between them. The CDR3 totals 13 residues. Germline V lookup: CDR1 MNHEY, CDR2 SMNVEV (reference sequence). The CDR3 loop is CASSLQGRYEQYF. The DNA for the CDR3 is TGTGCCAGCAGTTTACAGGGGCGGTACGAGCAGTACTTC.

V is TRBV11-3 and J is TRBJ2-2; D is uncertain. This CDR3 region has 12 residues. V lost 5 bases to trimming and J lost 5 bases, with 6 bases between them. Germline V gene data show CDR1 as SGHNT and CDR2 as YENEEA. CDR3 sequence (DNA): TGTGCCAGCAGCCCCCGGACCGGGGAGCTGTTTTTT. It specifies CASSPRTGELFF.

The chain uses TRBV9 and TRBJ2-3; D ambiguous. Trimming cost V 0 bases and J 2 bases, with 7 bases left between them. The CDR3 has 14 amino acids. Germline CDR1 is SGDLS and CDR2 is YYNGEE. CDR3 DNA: TGTGCCAGCAGCGTAGGTGTAGTCACAGATACGCAGTATTTT. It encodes CASSVGVVTDTQYF.

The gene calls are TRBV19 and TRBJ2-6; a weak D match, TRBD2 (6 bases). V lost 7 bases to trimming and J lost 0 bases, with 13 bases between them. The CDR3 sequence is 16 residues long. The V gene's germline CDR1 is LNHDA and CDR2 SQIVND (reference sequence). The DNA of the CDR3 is TGTGCCAGTAAGGGCGGGGCCCACTCTGGGGCCAACGTCCTGACTTTC. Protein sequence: CASKGGAHSGANVLTF.

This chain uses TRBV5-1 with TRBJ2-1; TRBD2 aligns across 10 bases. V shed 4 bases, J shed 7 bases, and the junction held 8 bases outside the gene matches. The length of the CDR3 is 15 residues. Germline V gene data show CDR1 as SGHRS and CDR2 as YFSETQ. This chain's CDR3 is CASSPGVAGGNEQFF. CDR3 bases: TGCGCCAGCAGCCCCGGGGTAGCGGGGGGAAATGAGCAGTTCTTC. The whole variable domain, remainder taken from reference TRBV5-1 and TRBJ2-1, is KAGVTQTPRYLIKTRGQQVTLSCSPISGHRSVSWYQQTPGQGLQFLFEYFSETQRNKGNFPGRFSGRQFSNSRSEMNVSTLELGDSALYLCASSPGVAGGNEQFFGPGTRLTVL.

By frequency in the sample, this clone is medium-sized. CDR3 DNA: TGTGCCAGTAACAGGGATGCTAATTCACCCCTCCACTTT. Translating gives CASNRDANSPLHF. V and J are TRBV27 and TRBJ1-6; maybe TRBD1 (6 bases). Germline CDR1 MNHEY, CDR2 SMNVEV (reference sequence). Trimming removed 9 bases from V and 6 bases from J, with 12 bases in between. CDR3 size: 13 residues.

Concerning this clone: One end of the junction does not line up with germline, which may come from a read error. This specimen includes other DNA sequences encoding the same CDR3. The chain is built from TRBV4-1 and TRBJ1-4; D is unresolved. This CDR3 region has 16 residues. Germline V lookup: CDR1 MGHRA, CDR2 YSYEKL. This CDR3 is CASSHQKGATNEKLFF. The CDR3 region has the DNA TGCGCCAGCAGCCATCAAAAGGGAGCAACTAATGAAAAATTGTTTTTT.

The CDR3 bases are TGCGCCAGCAGCTTGGGACAGGGGGCCCTTAATGAAAAACTGTTTTTT. Amino acid sequence: CASSLGQGALNEKLFF. The chain recombines TRBV5-1 with TRBJ1-4, with 10 positions matching TRBD1. The CDR3 has 16 amino acids. Losses at the gene ends were 0 bases for V and 4 bases for J; bases not matched to a gene: 3. Germline loops: CDR1 SGHRS, CDR2 YFSETQ.

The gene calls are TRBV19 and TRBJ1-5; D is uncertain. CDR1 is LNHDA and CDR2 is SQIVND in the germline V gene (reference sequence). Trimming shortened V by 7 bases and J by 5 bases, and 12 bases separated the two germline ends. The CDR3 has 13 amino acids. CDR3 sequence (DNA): TGTGCCAGTAACCCCGCGTCTCATCAGCCCCAGCATTTT. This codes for CASNPASHQPQHF.

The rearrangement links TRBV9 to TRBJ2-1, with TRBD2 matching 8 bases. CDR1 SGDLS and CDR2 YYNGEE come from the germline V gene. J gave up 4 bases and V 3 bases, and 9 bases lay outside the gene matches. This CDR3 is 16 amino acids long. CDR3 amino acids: CASSASGGELYNEQFF. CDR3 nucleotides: TGTGCCAGCAGCGCCTCGGGGGGGGAGCTATACAATGAGCAGTTCTTC.

The DNA for the CDR3 is TGTGCCAGCAGCCCGACAGGTGGGAGCACTGAAGCTTTCTTT. It encodes CASSPTGGSTEAFF. The chain has TRBV7-3 and TRBJ1-1, with D perhaps matching TRBD1 (6 bases). The CDR3 covers 14 residues. Germline loops: CDR1 SGHTA, CDR2 FQGTGA. Trimming left V 5 bases short and J 4 bases short, with 14 bases between.

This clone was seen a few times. CDR3 protein: CASSLTGTGGLYEQFF. The CDR3 DNA is TGCGCCAGCAGCTTAACCGGGACAGGGGGCTTGTATGAGCAGTTCTTC. The chain uses TRBV5-1 and TRBJ2-1; 12 bases agree with TRBD1. The CDR3 runs 16 residues. V shed 2 bases and J 8 bases; nucleotides not matched to a gene: 8. The germline V gene has CDR1 SGHRS and CDR2 YFSETQ.

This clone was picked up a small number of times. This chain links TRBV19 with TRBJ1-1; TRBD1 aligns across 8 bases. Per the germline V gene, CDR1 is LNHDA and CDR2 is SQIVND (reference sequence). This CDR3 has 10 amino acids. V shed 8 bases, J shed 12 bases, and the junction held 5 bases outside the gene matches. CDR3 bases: TGTGCCAGTGGCGGACAGGGTTCTTTCTTT. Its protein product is CASGGQGSFF. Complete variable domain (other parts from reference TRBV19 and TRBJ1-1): DGGITQSPKYLFRKEGQNVTLSCEQNLNHDAMYWYRQDPGQGLRLIYYSQIVNDFQKGDIAEGYSVSREKKESFPLTVTSAQKNPTAFYLCASGGQGSFFGQGTRLTVV.

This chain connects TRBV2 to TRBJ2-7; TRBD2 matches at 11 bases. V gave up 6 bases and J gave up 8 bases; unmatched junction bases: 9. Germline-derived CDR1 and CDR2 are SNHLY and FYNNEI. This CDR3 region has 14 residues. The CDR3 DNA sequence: TGTGCCAGCAGCTTAGGACTAGCGGGCTTCAAGCAGTACTTC. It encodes CASSLGLAGFKQYF.

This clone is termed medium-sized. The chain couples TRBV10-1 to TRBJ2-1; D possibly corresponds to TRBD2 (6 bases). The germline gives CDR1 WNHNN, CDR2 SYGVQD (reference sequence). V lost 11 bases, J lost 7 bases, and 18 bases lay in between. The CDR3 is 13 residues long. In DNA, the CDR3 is TGCGCCGGACGGAGGGGACCAAGGAATGAGCAGTTCTTC. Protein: CAGRRGPRNEQFF.

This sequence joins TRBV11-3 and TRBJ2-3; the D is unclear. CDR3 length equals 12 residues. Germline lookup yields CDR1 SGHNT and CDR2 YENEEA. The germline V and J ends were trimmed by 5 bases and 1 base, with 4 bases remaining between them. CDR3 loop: CASSTGTDTQYF. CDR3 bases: TGTGCCAGCAGCACTGGCACAGATACGCAGTATTTT.

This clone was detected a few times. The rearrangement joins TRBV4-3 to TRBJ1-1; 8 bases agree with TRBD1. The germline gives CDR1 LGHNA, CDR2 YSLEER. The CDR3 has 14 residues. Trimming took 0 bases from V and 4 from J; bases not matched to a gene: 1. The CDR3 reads CASSQDQGATEAFF. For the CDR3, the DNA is TGCGCCAGCAGCCAAGATCAGGGGGCCACTGAAGCTTTCTTT.

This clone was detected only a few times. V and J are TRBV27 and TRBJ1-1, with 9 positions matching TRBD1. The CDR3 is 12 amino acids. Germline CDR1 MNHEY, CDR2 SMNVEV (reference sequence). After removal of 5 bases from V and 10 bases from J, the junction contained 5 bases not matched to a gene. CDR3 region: CASSRQGGRAFF. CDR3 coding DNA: TGTGCCAGCAGTAGACAGGGGGGTAGAGCTTTCTTT.

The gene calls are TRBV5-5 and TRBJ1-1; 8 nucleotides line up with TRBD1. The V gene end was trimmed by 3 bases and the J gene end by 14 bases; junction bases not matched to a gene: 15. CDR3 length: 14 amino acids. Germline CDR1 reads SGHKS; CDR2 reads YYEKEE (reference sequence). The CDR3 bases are TGTGCCAGCAGCTCTCCCGGGACAGGACGCGTGGGCTTCTTT. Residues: CASSSPGTGRVGFF.

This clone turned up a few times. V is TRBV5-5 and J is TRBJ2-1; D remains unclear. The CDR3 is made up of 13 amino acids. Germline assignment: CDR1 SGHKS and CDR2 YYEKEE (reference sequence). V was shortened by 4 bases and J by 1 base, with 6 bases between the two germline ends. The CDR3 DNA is TGTGCCAGCAGCCCCACTTCCTACAATGAGCAGTTCTTC. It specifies CASSPTSYNEQFF.

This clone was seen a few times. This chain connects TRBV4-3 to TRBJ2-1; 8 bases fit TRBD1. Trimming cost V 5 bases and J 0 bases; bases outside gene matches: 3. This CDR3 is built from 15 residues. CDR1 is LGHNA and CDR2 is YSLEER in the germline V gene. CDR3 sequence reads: CASSSDRDSYNEQFF. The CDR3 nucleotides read TGCGCCAGCAGCTCGGACAGGGACTCCTACAATGAGCAGTTCTTC.

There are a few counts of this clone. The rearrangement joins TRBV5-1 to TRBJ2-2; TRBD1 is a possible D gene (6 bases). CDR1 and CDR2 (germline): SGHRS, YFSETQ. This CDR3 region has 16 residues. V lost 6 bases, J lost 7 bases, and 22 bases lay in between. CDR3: CASKRLIQGSGGELFF. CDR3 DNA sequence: TGCGCCAGCAAAAGGCTGATACAGGGTTCGGGCGGGGAGCTGTTTTTT.

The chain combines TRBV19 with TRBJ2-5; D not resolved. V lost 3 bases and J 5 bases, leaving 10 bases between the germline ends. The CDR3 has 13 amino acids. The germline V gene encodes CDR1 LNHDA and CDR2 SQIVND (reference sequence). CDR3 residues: CASSISAAETQYF. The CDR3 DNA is TGTGCCAGTAGTATCTCGGCGGCGGAGACCCAGTACTTC.